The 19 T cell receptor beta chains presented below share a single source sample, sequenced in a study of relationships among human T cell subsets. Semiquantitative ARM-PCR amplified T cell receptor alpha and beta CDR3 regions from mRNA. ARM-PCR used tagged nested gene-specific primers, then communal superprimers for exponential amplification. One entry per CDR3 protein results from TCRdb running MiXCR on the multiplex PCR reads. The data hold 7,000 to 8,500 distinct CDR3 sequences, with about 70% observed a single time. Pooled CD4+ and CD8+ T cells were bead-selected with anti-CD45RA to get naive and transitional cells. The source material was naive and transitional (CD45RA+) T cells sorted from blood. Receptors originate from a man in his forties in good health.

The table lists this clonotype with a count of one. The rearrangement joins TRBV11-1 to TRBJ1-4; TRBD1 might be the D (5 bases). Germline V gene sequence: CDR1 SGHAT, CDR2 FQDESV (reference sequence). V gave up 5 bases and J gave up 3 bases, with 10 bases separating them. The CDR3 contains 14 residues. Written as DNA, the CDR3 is TGTGCCAGCAGCCGACCGGGGGCTAATGAAAAACTGTTTTTT. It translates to CASSRPGANEKLFF.

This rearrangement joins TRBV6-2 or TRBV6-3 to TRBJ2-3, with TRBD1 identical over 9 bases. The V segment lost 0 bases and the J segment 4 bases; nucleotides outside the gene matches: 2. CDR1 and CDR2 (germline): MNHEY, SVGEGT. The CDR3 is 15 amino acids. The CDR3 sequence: CASSYSRQGADTQYF. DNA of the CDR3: TGTGCCAGCAGTTACTCGAGACAGGGGGCAGATACGCAGTATTTT.

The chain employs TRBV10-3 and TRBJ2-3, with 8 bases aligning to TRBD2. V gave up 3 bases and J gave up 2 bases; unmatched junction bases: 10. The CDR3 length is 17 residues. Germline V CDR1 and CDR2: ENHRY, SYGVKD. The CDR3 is CAISERLASGDTDTQYF. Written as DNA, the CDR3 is TGTGCCATCAGTGAAAGACTAGCGAGTGGGGACACAGATACGCAGTATTTT.

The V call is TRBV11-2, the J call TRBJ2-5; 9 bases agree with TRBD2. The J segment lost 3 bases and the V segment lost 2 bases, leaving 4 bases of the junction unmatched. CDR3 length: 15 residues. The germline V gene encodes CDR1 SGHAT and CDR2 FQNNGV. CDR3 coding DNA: TGTGCCAGCAGCTTACGCGGGGGGGCGGAAGAGACCCAGTACTTC. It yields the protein CASSLRGGAEETQYF. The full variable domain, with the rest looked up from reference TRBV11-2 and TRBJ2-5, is EAGVAQSPRYKIIEKRQSVAFWCNPISGHATLYWYQQILGQGPKLLIQFQNNGVVDDSQLPKDRFSAERLKGVDSTLKIQPAKLEDSAVYLCASSLRGGAEETQYFGPGTRLLVL.

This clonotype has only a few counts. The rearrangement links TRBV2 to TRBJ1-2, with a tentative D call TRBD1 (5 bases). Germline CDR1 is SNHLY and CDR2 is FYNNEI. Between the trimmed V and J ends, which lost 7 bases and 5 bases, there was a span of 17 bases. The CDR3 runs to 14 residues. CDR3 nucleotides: TGTGCCAGCACCCACAGCGGGGACCTGTATGGCTACACCTTC. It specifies CASTHSGDLYGYTF.

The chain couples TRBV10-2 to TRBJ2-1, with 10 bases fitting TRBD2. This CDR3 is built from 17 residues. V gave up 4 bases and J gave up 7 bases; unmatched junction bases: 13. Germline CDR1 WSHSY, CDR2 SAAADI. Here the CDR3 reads CASSGSSLAGVSNEQFF. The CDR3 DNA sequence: TGCGCCAGCAGTGGGTCGTCGCTAGCGGGAGTTAGTAATGAGCAGTTCTTC.

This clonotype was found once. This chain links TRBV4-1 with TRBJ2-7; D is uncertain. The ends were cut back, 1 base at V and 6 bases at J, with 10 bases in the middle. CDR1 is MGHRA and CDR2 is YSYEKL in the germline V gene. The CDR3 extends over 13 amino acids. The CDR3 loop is CASSQVSFPEQYF. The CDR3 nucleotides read TGCGCCAGCAGCCAAGTTAGTTTTCCCGAGCAGTACTTC.

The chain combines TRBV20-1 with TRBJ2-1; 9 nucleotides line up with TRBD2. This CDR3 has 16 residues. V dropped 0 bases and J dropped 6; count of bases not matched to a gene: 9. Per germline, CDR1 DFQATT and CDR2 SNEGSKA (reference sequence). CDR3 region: CSARDLVSGGFNEQFF. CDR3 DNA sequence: TGCAGTGCTAGAGATCTGGTGAGCGGGGGGTTCAATGAGCAGTTCTTC.

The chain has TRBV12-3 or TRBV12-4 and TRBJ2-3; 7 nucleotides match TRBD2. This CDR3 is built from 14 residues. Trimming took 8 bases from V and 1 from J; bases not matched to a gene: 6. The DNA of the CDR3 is TGTGCCAGCCGCCCGGGGGGTCGCACAGATACGCAGTATTTT. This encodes CASRPGGRTDTQYF.

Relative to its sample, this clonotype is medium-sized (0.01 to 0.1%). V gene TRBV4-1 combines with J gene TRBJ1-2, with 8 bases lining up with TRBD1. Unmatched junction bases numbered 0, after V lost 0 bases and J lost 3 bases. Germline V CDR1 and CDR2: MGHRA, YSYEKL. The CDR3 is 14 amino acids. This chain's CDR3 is CASSQEQGDYGYTF. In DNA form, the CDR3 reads TGCGCCAGCAGCCAAGAACAGGGGGACTATGGCTACACCTTC.

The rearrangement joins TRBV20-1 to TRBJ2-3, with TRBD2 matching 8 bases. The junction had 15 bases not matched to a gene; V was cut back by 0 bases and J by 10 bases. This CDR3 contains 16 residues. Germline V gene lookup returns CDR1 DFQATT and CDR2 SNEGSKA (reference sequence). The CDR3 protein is CSARDRSGRARSPQYF. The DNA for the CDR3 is TGCAGTGCTAGAGATCGGTCCGGGAGGGCCAGATCCCCGCAGTATTTT.

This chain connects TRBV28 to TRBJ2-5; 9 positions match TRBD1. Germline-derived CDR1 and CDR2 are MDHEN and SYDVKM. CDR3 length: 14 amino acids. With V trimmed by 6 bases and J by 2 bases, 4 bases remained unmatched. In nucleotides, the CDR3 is TGTGCCAGCAGAGGGACAGGGCCTCAAGAGACCCAGTACTTC. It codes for CASRGTGPQETQYF. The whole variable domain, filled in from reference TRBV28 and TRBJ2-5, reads DVKVTQSSRYLVKRTGEKVFLECVQDMDHENMFWYRQDPGLGLRLIYFSYDVKMKEKGDIPEGYSVSREKKERFSLILESASTNQTSMYLCASRGTGPQETQYFGPGTRLLVL.

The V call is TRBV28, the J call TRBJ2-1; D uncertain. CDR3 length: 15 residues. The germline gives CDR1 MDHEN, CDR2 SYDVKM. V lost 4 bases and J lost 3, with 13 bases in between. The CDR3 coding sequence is TGTGCCAGCAGTTACGACTCCAATGGCTACAATGAGCAGTTCTTC. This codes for CASSYDSNGYNEQFF.

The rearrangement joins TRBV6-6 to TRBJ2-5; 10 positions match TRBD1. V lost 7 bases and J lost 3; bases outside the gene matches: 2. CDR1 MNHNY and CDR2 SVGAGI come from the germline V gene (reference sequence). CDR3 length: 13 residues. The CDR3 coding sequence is TGTGCCAGCAAGGACAGGGGGGAAGAGACCCAGTACTTC. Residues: CASKDRGEETQYF.

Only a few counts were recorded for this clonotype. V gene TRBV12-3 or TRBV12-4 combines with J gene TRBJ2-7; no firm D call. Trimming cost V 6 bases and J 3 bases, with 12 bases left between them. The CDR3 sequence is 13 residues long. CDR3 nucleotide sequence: TGTGCCAGCAGCTCCCAAGCCAGCTACGAGCAGTACTTC. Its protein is CASSSQASYEQYF.

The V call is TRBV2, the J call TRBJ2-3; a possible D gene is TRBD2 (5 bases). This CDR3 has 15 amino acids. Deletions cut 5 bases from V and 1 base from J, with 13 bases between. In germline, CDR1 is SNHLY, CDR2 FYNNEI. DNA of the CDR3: TGTGCCAGCAGTTTGAGGGATGGAGGCACAGATACGCAGTATTTT. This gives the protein CASSLRDGGTDTQYF.

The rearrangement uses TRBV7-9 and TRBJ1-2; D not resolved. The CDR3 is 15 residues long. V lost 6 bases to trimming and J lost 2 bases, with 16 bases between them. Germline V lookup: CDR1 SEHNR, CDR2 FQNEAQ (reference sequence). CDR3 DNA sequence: TGTGCCAGCAGGTTTTCCGAGAGGGCCAACTATGGCTACACCTTC. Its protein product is CASRFSERANYGYTF.

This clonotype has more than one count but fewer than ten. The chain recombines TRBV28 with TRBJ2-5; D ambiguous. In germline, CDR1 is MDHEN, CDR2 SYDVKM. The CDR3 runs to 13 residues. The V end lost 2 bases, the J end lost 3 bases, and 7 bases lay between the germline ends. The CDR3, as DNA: TGTGCCAGCAGTTTAGACCGGGAAGAGACCCAGTACTTC. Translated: CASSLDREETQYF.

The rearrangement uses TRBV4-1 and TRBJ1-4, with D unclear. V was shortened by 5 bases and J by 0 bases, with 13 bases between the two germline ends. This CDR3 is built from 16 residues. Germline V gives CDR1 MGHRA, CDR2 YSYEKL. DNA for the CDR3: TGCGCCAGCAGCGCCTCGAGCGGTGCAACTAATGAAAAACTGTTTTTT. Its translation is CASSASSGATNEKLFF.